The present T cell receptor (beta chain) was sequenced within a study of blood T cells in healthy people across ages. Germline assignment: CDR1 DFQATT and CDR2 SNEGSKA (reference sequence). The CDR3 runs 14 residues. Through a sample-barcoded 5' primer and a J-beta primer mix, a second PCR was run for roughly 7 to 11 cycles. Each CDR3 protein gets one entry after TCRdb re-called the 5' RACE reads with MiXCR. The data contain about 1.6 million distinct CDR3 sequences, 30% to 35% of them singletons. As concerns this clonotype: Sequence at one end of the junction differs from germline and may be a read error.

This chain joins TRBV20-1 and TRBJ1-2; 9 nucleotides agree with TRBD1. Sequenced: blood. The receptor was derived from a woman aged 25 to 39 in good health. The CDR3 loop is CGARDNRDREGYTF. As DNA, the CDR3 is TGCGGTGCTAGAGACAATAGGGACAGGGAGGGCTACACCTTC.